Only a few counts were recorded for the clone carrying this TCR beta chain. Its antigen is as yet unknown. Germline V gene sequence: CDR1 MNHNS, CDR2 SASEGT. This CDR3 is 14 amino acids long. V lost 7 bases and J lost 4, with 13 bases in between. The sample belongs to a study of T cell repertoires in cytomegalovirus infection. Study-level background: Evidence of both CMV infection and a matching HLA type came from public TCR beta signatures. Regarding the study as a whole: Carriage of CMV together with the relevant HLA was identifiable through cumulative public TCR beta family frequency.

From the reads, TCRdb called clonotypes with MiXCR, one entry per CDR3 protein. The data show a few hundred thousand distinct CDR3 sequences, with 26% seen just once and less than 15% held by the top ten. The sequence derives from a human donor in good health (CMV status not recorded). Some clones in this sample may be carry-over from other donors' samples. V is TRBV6-1 and J is TRBJ2-2; D is perhaps TRBD2 (6 bases). Specimen: PBMCs. The CDR3 DNA follows: TGTGCCAGCACCTACGGGAGCGGCACCGGGGAGCTGTTTTTT. Translation: CASTYGSGTGELFF.